These 11 T cell receptor beta chains were all obtained from the same sample, sequenced in a study of beta chain features in type 1 diabetes. Findings and caveats of the study: TCRB CDR3s were moderately but significantly shorter in Type 1 diabetes patients in all four CD4+ subsets.

All of the isolated RNA was reverse transcribed, so expressed TCRB transcripts were sequenced. Profiled with immunoSEQ multiplex PCR; TCRdb holds only in-frame clones, not every one. There are about 230,000 clones in the sample; roughly 16% occur only once, and about 0.08% lies in the top ten. Antigens for these TCRs are unknown. Sequencing was carried out using naive CD4+ T cells from blood. The receptors here all came from a man aged 25-40 years with type 1 diabetes.

The chain joins TRBV19 to TRBJ2-3; TRBD2 matches 7 bases. The CDR3 sequence is 15 residues long. The ends lost 0 bases at V and 6 bases at J; junction bases unmatched: 6. Germline-derived CDR1 and CDR2 are LNHDA and SQIVND (reference sequence). The CDR3 here is CASSIDKRDVDTQYF. The DNA of the CDR3 is TGTGCCAGTAGTATAGATAAGCGGGATGTGGATACGCAGTATTTT.

Comments on this clone: Other DNA sequences of this sample code for an identical CDR3. The chain carries TRBV18 and TRBJ2-6, with 8 bases aligning to TRBD1. Germline lookup yields CDR1 KGHSH and CDR2 LQKENI. J lost 2 bases, V lost 3 bases, and 0 bases had no gene match. The CDR3 runs to 15 residues. CDR3 region: CASSPDRAGANVLTF. CDR3 DNA: TGTGCCAGCTCACCGGACAGGGCTGGGGCCAACGTCCTGACTTTC. Full variable domain (missing parts from reference TRBV18 and TRBJ2-6): NAGVMQNPRHLVRRRGQEARLRCSPMKGHSHVYWYRQLPEEGLKFMVYLQKENIIDESGMPKERFSAEFPKEGPSILRIQQVVRGDSAAYFCASSPDRAGANVLTFGAGSRLTVL.

Only a few counts were recorded for this clone. This chain links TRBV29-1 with TRBJ1-1, with D possibly TRBD1 on 5 matching bases. The CDR3 is 14 residues long. V gave up 4 bases and J gave up 2 bases, with 14 bases separating them. Germline V lookup: CDR1 SQVTM, CDR2 ANQGSEA. CDR3 protein: CSVVSWTTNTEAFF. The DNA for the CDR3 is TGCAGCGTTGTATCCTGGACAACCAACACTGAAGCTTTCTTT.

The rearrangement uses TRBV9 and TRBJ2-4, with a possible D match to TRBD2 (6 bases). CDR3 size: 13 residues. Germline V CDR1 and CDR2: SGDLS, YYNGEE. V was shortened by 4 bases and J by 9 bases, with 14 bases between the two germline ends. The CDR3 spells CASSNSPGGIQYF. DNA of the CDR3: TGTGCCAGCAGCAACAGTCCCGGGGGCATTCAGTACTTC. Drawing the rest from reference TRBV9 and TRBJ2-4, the complete variable domain is DSGVTQTPKHLITATGQRVTLRCSPRSGDLSVYWYQQSLDQGLQFLIQYYNGEERAKGNILERFSAQQFPDLHSELNLSSLELGDSALYFCASSNSPGGIQYFGAGTRLSVL.

V is TRBV7-3 and J is TRBJ2-6; the D gene is possibly TRBD2 (6 bases). CDR1 is SGHTA and CDR2 is FQGTGA in the germline V gene. Trimming removed 2 bases at V and 0 bases at J, with 11 bases between. The CDR3 loop spans 17 amino acids. CDR3 region: CASSLVGGSSGANVLTF. CDR3 nucleotide sequence: TGTGCCAGCAGCTTAGTCGGAGGGAGCTCTGGGGCCAACGTCCTGACTTTC.

The chain employs TRBV14 and TRBJ1-1; D is uncertain. This CDR3 is 13 amino acids long. The germline V gene encodes CDR1 SGHDN and CDR2 FVKESK. The V end was cut by 6 bases, the J end by 4 bases, with 12 bases between. The CDR3 DNA follows: TGTGCCAGCAGGCGGTCGGGGATCACTGAAGCTTTCTTT. As protein: CASRRSGITEAFF.

In its sample, this clone was seen a few times. This chain links TRBV6-5 with TRBJ2-2; a possible D gene is TRBD1 (5 bases). Germline V CDR1 and CDR2: MNHEY, SVGAGI. Trimming cost V 5 bases and J 6 bases, with 13 bases left between them. The CDR3 length is 14 residues. The DNA of the CDR3 is TGTGCCAGCAGTAGGCAGGGATTGTCCGGGGAGCTGTTTTTT. The encoded protein is CASSRQGLSGELFF.

This clone was counted only a few times. This sequence joins TRBV9 and TRBJ2-1; 7 bases are a match to TRBD1. The CDR3 is made up of 17 amino acids. CDR1 is SGDLS, CDR2 YYNGEE, per germline. Germline trimming cut 4 bases from V and 6 bases from J; bases unmatched to any gene: 16. CDR3 nucleotides: TGTGCCAGCAGCCCGAGGACAGGACTCGAGGAAAGCAATGAGCAGTTCTTC. Its translation is CASSPRTGLEESNEQFF.

DNA of the CDR3: TGTGCCAGTAGAGGAACAGGGGGTAACGAGCAGTACTTC. It is translated as CASRGTGGNEQYF. This chain links TRBV2 with TRBJ2-7; 8 positions match TRBD1. This CDR3 has 13 amino acids. Germline lookup yields CDR1 SNHLY and CDR2 FYNNEI. V lost 9 bases, J lost 5 bases, and 9 bases stayed unmatched.

The V gene is TRBV29-1, the J gene TRBJ1-2; D is uncertain. Trimming removed 2 bases at V and 2 bases at J, with 3 bases between. In germline, CDR1 is SQVTM, CDR2 ANQGSEA. The CDR3 totals 11 residues. The CDR3: CSVERNYGYTF. The CDR3 DNA sequence: TGCAGCGTTGAAAGAAACTATGGCTACACCTTC.

The rearrangement links TRBV14 to TRBJ2-5, with D uncertain. Germline loops: CDR1 SGHDN, CDR2 FVKESK. V shed 4 bases and J shed 2 bases, with 11 bases lying between them. This CDR3 contains 14 residues. This CDR3 is CASSRFLIQETQYF. CDR3 DNA sequence: TGTGCCAGCAGCCGTTTTCTAATTCAAGAGACCCAGTACTTC.